The 29 T cell receptor beta chains given below trace back to one sample, sequenced in a study of tumor and adjacent non-tumor tissue in lung cancer. RNA was extracted from bulk tissue without any cell sorting. A modified ARM-PCR protocol with three rounds of nested PCR amplified TCRbeta. Using its own MiXCR run on the multiplex PCR reads, TCRdb lists one record per CDR3 protein. The repertoire holds under 250,000 distinct CDR3 sequences, with over 55% as singletons. What was sequenced was lung tumor tissue. Receptors were obtained from a man aged 55 to 70 with non-small cell lung cancer.

This clonotype was detected a few times. The chain has TRBV18 and TRBJ2-3; D is ambiguous. The CDR3 loop spans 16 amino acids. Germline V gives CDR1 KGHSH, CDR2 LQKENI. V was trimmed by 3 bases and J by 2 bases, leaving 15 bases between them. The CDR3 sequence: CASSPNAVSLTDTQYF. The CDR3 DNA sequence: TGTGCCAGCTCACCCAACGCAGTCAGCCTCACAGATACGCAGTATTTT.

Turning to this clonotype: A much larger clone lies one base from this, so it may be a read error. The rearrangement links TRBV7-9 to TRBJ2-1, with D possibly called TRBD1 or TRBD2 (6 bases each). Judging by the DNA end, TRBJ2-7 fits better; the J call may be wrong. The CDR3 covers 15 residues. In germline, CDR1 is SEHNR, CDR2 FQNEAQ (reference sequence). The CDR3, as DNA: TGTGCCAACAGCTCAGGAGGGGGTAGCTCAGGCGAGCAGTACTTC. Its protein is CANSSGGGSSGEQYF.

As to this clonotype: It may be a read error: a sequence one base away is much more abundant. This sequence joins TRBV20-1 and TRBJ1-4; no clear D gene. Germline V gene sequence: CDR1 DFQATT, CDR2 SNEGSKA (reference sequence). CDR3 size: 11 residues. This CDR3 is CSVRTREKLFF. The CDR3 DNA follows: TGCAGTGTTAGAACGCGGGAAAAACTGTTTTTT.

Notes on this clonotype: It may be a read error: a sequence one base away is much more abundant. CDR3 amino acids: CASRLAKTQYF. The CDR3 nucleotides read TGTGCCAGCAGATTAGCGAAAACGCAGTATTTT. The gene calls are TRBV12-3 or TRBV12-4 and TRBJ2-3; D is possibly TRBD2 (5 bases). The length of the CDR3 is 11 residues.

Of note for this clonotype: Because the CDR3 is missing its conserved closing phenylalanine or tryptophan, this is likely a read error. CDR3 sequence reads: CASSYSSWIMNTEAFI. In DNA form, the CDR3 reads TGTGCCAGCAGTTACTCGAGTTGGATTATGAACACCGAAGCTTTCATT. The chain links TRBV6-5 to TRBJ1-1; no firm D call. In germline, CDR1 is MNHEY, CDR2 SVGAGI. The CDR3 extends over 16 amino acids.

This clonotype was counted between two and nine times. Given a much more abundant clone one base away, this may be a read error. Without the conserved terminal phenylalanine or tryptophan, this CDR3 likely stems from a read error. J is TRBJ1-2 and V is TRBV14; TRBD1 might be the D (6 bases). CDR1 and CDR2 from the germline V gene are SGHDN and FVKESK. The CDR3 has 13 amino acids. With 8 bases removed from V and 0 bases from J, the gap between germline ends came to 10 bases. The CDR3 DNA is TGTGCCAGCCGGGACACTACTAACTATGGCTACACCCTC. This sequence encodes CASRDTTNYGYTL.

The rearrangement uses TRBV5-6 and TRBJ2-3; D is undetermined. Germline lookup yields CDR1 SGHDT and CDR2 YYEEEE. The CDR3 length is 12 residues. Trimming left V 6 bases short and J 6 bases short, with 11 bases between. In DNA, the CDR3 is TGTGCCAGCAACCTGACAAGGGATACGCAGTATTTT. It codes for CASNLTRDTQYF.

Concerning this clonotype: A read error may account for a junction end that differs from germline. The chain carries TRBV10-2 and TRBJ2-3; possible D gene TRBD2, 5 bases. Germline V lookup: CDR1 WSHSY, CDR2 SAAADI. The CDR3 has 15 residues. CDR3 in amino acids: CANSESSFHSDTQYF. DNA for the CDR3: TGCGCCAACAGTGAATCTAGCTTTCACTCGGATACGCAGTATTTT.

Concerning this clonotype itself: A junction boundary mismatches the germline segment, possibly from a read error. This chain joins TRBV5-4 and TRBJ1-2; unclear D gene. The CDR3 consists of 14 residues. Germline CDR1 SGHNT, CDR2 YYREEE (reference sequence). The DNA for the CDR3 is TGTGCCAGCTGCTGGGGTCGGAGCACCTATGCCTACACCTTC. Translated: CASCWGRSTYAYTF.

As regards this clonotype: The CDR3 does not end in the conserved phenylalanine or tryptophan, so this is likely a read error. The V and J genes are TRBV12-3 or TRBV12-4 and TRBJ1-6; D possibly corresponds to TRBD1 (5 bases). This CDR3 spans 13 amino acids. CDR3 coding DNA: TGTGCCAGCAGACTCGGGGCTAATTCACGCCTCCACTTA. Protein product: CASRLGANSRLHL.

This clonotype has just one count. V usage is TRBV20-1 and J usage is TRBJ2-3; weak D call: TRBD1 (5 bases). Trimming removed 3 bases from V and 2 bases from J, with 21 bases in between. From germline, CDR1 is DFQATT and CDR2 SNEGSKA (reference sequence). This CDR3 has 17 amino acids. The CDR3 DNA sequence: TGCAGTGCTAGTGGGGCTATGAGGACCCCCAACACAGATACGCAGTATTTT. Translating gives CSASGAMRTPNTDTQYF.

As regards this clonotype: A single base separates this from a much larger clone, so it may be a read error. This chain uses TRBV11-3 with TRBJ2-7, with D unclear. CDR1 and CDR2 (germline): SGHNT, YENEEA. The CDR3 is 13 residues long. CDR3 sequence reads: CAGSLSQGYEQYF. The CDR3 region has the DNA TGTGCCGGCAGCTTGTCACAAGGGTACGAGCAGTACTTC. Full variable domain (outside the CDR3, taken from reference TRBV11-3 and TRBJ2-7): EAGVVQSPRYKIIEKKQPVAFWCNPISGHNTLYWYLQNLGQGPELLIRYENEEAVDDSQLPKDRFSAERLKGVDSTLKIQPAELGDSAVYLCAGSLSQGYEQYFGPGTRLTVT.

In the case of this clonotype: A much more abundant neighbour one base away suggests this may be a read error. V gene TRBV20-1 combines with J gene TRBJ2-6; D perhaps matches TRBD1 (5 bases). In germline, CDR1 is DFQATT, CDR2 SNEGSKA (reference sequence). The CDR3 spans 16 residues. Here the CDR3 DNA reads TGCAGTGCTAGTCAGGGTTCTGGCACTGGGGCCAACCTCCTGACTTTC. Its protein is CSASQGSGTGANLLTF.

A remark on this clonotype: A much more abundant neighbour one base away suggests this may be a read error. The chain carries TRBV28 and TRBJ2-7; TRBD2 is a possible D gene (6 bases). The V gene lost 10 bases and the J gene lost 4 bases, with 17 bases spanning the gap. Germline CDR1 and CDR2: MDHEN and SYDVKM. The CDR3 covers 13 residues. CDR3 DNA sequence: TGTGCCAACAGAGCGGGCCAGGGTTACGAGCAGTACTTC. Residues: CANRAGQGYEQYF.

The chain links TRBV20-1 to TRBJ2-4; possible D gene TRBD2, 5 bases. The length of the CDR3 is 12 residues. Trimming took off 0 bases at V and 15 bases at J, with 15 bases between the two ends. Germline V CDR1 and CDR2: DFQATT, SNEGSKA (reference sequence). In nucleotides, the CDR3 is TGCAGTGCTAGAGATGGAGAGGGTGATCGGTACTTC. It codes for CSARDGEGDRYF.

The chain employs TRBV5-1 and TRBJ2-5; 12 positions match TRBD2. The V gene's germline CDR1 is SGHRS and CDR2 YFSETQ. CDR3 size: 15 residues. V lost 5 bases and J lost 4; bases outside the gene matches: 6. CDR3 amino acids: CASRLRLAGAETQYF. The CDR3 DNA is TGCGCCAGCAGATTGCGACTAGCGGGAGCAGAGACCCAGTACTTC.

Details on this clonotype: A much larger clone differs by one base, so this may be a read error. Here the CDR3 reads CSASVSYEQYF. The CDR3 DNA sequence: TGCAGTGCTAGTGTATCCTACGAGCAGTACTTC. The gene calls are TRBV20-1 and TRBJ2-7, with D unresolved. Germline assignment: CDR1 DFQATT and CDR2 SNEGSKA (reference sequence). V was clipped by 3 bases and J by 1 base, with 4 bases between them. This CDR3 is 11 amino acids long.

This clonotype was observed a single time. A much larger clone lies a single base off, so this may be a read error. The chain has TRBV6-6 and TRBJ2-1; D perhaps matches TRBD2 (5 bases). V lost 0 bases, J lost 4 bases, and 13 bases lay in between. The germline V gene has CDR1 MNHNY and CDR2 SVGAGI (reference sequence). The CDR3 length is 16 residues. The CDR3 protein is CASSYSLEGSYNEQFF. Written as DNA, the CDR3 is TGTGCCAGCAGTTACTCGCTAGAGGGATCGTACAATGAGCAGTTCTTC.

The CDR3 is CASSSWMGGYNQPQHF. CDR3 coding DNA: TGTGCCAGCAGTTCGTGGATGGGGGGTTACAATCAGCCCCAGCATTTT. This sequence joins TRBV28 and TRBJ1-5; maybe TRBD1 (5 bases). CDR1 MDHEN and CDR2 SYDVKM come from the germline V gene. Trimming left V 4 bases short and J 3 bases short, with 16 bases between. The CDR3 totals 16 residues. The full variable domain, completed using reference TRBV28 and TRBJ1-5, is DVKVTQSSRYLVKRTGEKVFLECVQDMDHENMFWYRQDPGLGLRLIYFSYDVKMKEKGDIPEGYSVSREKKERFSLILESASTNQTSMYLCASSSWMGGYNQPQHFGDGTRLSIL.

About this clonotype: A much more abundant neighbour one base away suggests this may be a read error. The chain links TRBV20-1 to TRBJ2-1, with D unresolved. The CDR3 has 15 residues. V shed 5 bases and J shed 0 bases, with 14 bases lying between them. The V gene's germline CDR1 is DFQATT and CDR2 SNEGSKA (reference sequence). The CDR3 is CSAGRACYSYNEQFF. The CDR3 DNA reads as TGCAGTGCTGGAAGAGCGTGCTACTCCTACAATGAGCAGTTCTTC.

This clonotype was counted a few times. This chain joins TRBV4-1 and TRBJ2-1, with 8 positions matching TRBD2. Unmatched junction bases numbered 15, after V lost 4 bases and J lost 7 bases. The germline gives CDR1 MGHRA, CDR2 YSYEKL. The CDR3 loop spans 17 amino acids. This CDR3 reads CASSRSNPGLGVNEQFF. The CDR3 DNA sequence: TGCGCCAGCAGCCGAAGTAACCCGGGACTAGGAGTTAATGAGCAGTTCTTC.

Regarding this clonotype: A much larger clone differs from this one at a single base, so this may be a read error. The rearrangement joins TRBV4-3 to TRBJ1-2; no reliable D call. The CDR3 length is 16 residues. From germline, CDR1 is LGHNA and CDR2 YSLEER. The CDR3 sequence: CASNQVAGNVNYGYTF. CDR3 coding DNA: TGCGCCAGCAACCAAGTTGCAGGCAACGTTAACTATGGCTACACCTTC.

A remark on this clonotype: One end of the junction does not line up with germline, which may come from a read error. The chain employs TRBV11-2 and TRBJ2-6; 7 nucleotides agree with TRBD1. This CDR3 is 19 amino acids long. Germline V lookup: CDR1 SGHAT, CDR2 FQNNGV. This CDR3 is CASSLDPKDRPSGPKVLTF. In DNA form, the CDR3 reads TGTGCCAGCAGCTTAGATCCAAAGGACAGGCCCTCTGGGCCCAAGGTCCTGACTTTC.

A remark on this clonotype: A much larger clone lies a single base off, so this may be a read error. The V call is TRBV28, the J call TRBJ2-3, with D unclear. Per germline, CDR1 MDHEN and CDR2 SYDVKM. Trimming removed 7 bases from V and 7 bases from J, with 15 bases in between. This CDR3 comprises 13 residues. The CDR3 loop reads CASNIPNTHTQYF. In DNA, the CDR3 is TGTGCCAGCAATATACCGAACACTCATACGCAGTATTTT.

The chain recombines TRBV2 with TRBJ1-1, with D maybe TRBD1 (5 bases). CDR1 and CDR2 from the germline V gene are SNHLY and FYNNEI. Trimming left V 2 bases short and J 3 bases short, with 13 bases between. CDR3 size: 15 residues. This chain's CDR3 is CASSERRGSDTEAFF. As DNA, the CDR3 is TGTGCCAGCAGTGAACGTAGGGGATCGGACACTGAAGCTTTCTTT.

The V gene is TRBV20-1, the J gene TRBJ2-1; D is possibly TRBD1 or TRBD2 (5 bases each). In germline, CDR1 is DFQATT, CDR2 SNEGSKA (reference sequence). This CDR3 comprises 15 residues. V shed 0 bases and J shed 1 base, with 10 bases lying between them. CDR3 amino acids: CSARDGGNSYNEQFF. The CDR3, as DNA: TGCAGTGCTAGAGATGGGGGAAATTCCTACAATGAGCAGTTCTTC.

This clonotype was detected a few times. The chain combines TRBV20-1 with TRBJ2-7; D unresolved. The CDR3 is made up of 15 amino acids. V lost 3 bases and J lost 0, with 15 bases in between. Per germline, CDR1 DFQATT and CDR2 SNEGSKA (reference sequence). The CDR3 nucleotides are TGCAGTGCTAGTTCAGCCAGGACGAGCTCCTACGAGCAGTACTTC. Its protein product is CSASSARTSSYEQYF.

Note on this clonotype: A clone one base away is much larger, so this may be a read error. This rearrangement joins TRBV6-5 to TRBJ2-2; the D call may be TRBD1 or TRBD2 (5 bases each). The CDR3 contains 11 residues. Germline V lookup: CDR1 MNHEY, CDR2 SVGAGI. The CDR3 spells CAIQQDGDLFF. CDR3 in DNA: TGTGCCATCCAGCAGGACGGGGACCTGTTTTTT.

A word on this clonotype: A much more abundant neighbour one base away suggests this may be a read error. The rearrangement joins TRBV29-1 to TRBJ1-4, with D unclear. The V gene lost 4 bases and the J gene lost 0 bases, with 3 bases spanning the gap. This CDR3 is built from 12 residues. CDR1 and CDR2 from the germline V gene are SQVTM and ANQGSEA. The CDR3 DNA reads TGCAGCGTTGCCACAACTAATGAAAAACTGTTTTTT. Translated: CSVATTNEKLFF. The whole variable domain, remainder taken from reference TRBV29-1 and TRBJ1-4, is SAVISQKPSRDICQRGTSLTIQCQVDSQVTMMFWYRQQPGQSLTLIATANQGSEATYESGFVIDKFPISRPNLTFSTLTVSNMSPEDSSIYLCSVATTNEKLFFGSGTQLSVL.